A single sample is the source of the 27 T cell receptor beta chains below, sequenced in a study of blood T cells in healthy people across ages. Using a J-beta primer mix together with a sample-barcoded 5' primer, a second PCR was run for roughly 6 to 12 cycles. MiXCR was run by TCRdb on the 5' RACE reads, yielding one entry per CDR3 protein. The sample yields approximately 490,000 distinct CDR3 sequences, approximately 25% seen once. The same data also went into a second study, on T cells of mothers and their children.

The specimen sequenced was blood. The receptors stem from a boy aged 5-17 years in good health.

The table lists this clonotype with a few counts. V gene TRBV20-1 combines with J gene TRBJ1-6; 7 bases line up with TRBD1. The CDR3 covers 14 residues. Germline assignment: CDR1 DFQATT and CDR2 SNEGSKA (reference sequence). The junction had 5 bases not matched to a gene; V was cut back by 5 bases and J by 4 bases. CDR3 loop: CSASGGIYNSPLHF. Here the CDR3 DNA reads TGCAGTGCTTCAGGGGGAATTTATAATTCACCCCTCCACTTT.

This clonotype has a handful of counts. This CDR3 reads CASSLQAVNTGELFF. For the CDR3, the DNA is TGTGCCAGCAGTTTACAAGCGGTGAACACCGGGGAGCTGTTTTTT. The genes are TRBV27 and TRBJ2-2; possibly TRBD2 for D (5 bases). Germline CDR1 reads MNHEY; CDR2 reads SMNVEV (reference sequence). V lost 2 bases to trimming and J lost 1 base, with 8 bases between them. The CDR3 contains 15 residues.

This clonotype turned up a few times. The genes are TRBV23-1 and TRBJ2-6; D not certain. TRBV23-1 is known as an ORF, though its function is uncertain. This CDR3 has 16 residues. V lost 3 bases to trimming and J lost 0 bases, with 9 bases between them. CDR3 bases: TGCGCCAGCAGTCACCTTTTGAGCTCTGGGGCCAACGTCCTGACTTTC. This codes for CASSHLLSSGANVLTF.

This clonotype was picked up many times. The gene calls are TRBV25-1 and TRBJ2-7, with 11 bases lining up with TRBD1. Germline CDR1 MGHDK, CDR2 SYGVNS. CDR3 length: 12 residues. Trimming took 7 bases from V and 9 from J; bases not matched to a gene: 5. The DNA of the CDR3 is TGTGCCAGCAATTCCGGGACAGGGGGGCAGTACTTC. Translated: CASNSGTGGQYF.

This clonotype was observed a few times. The chain employs TRBV6-2 or TRBV6-3 and TRBJ2-7; 8 nucleotides match TRBD1. With V trimmed by 0 bases and J by 7 bases, 5 bases remained unmatched. Germline CDR1 and CDR2: MNHEY and SVGEGT. CDR3 length: 14 residues. In nucleotides, the CDR3 is TGTGCCAGCAGTTACTCTGGACAGGGAAGAGAGCAGTACTTC. It translates to CASSYSGQGREQYF.

CDR3 nucleotides: TGCGCCAGCAGCCCTAGCGGGAGATCAGACTACGAGCAGTACTTC. Protein sequence: CASSPSGRSDYEQYF. V and J are TRBV4-1 and TRBJ2-7, with 10 bases identical to TRBD2. The CDR3 length is 15 residues. The germline V gene has CDR1 MGHRA and CDR2 YSYEKL. V lost 4 bases and J lost 3; bases outside the gene matches: 6.

The rearrangement links TRBV9 to TRBJ2-2, with D possibly being TRBD1 (5 bases). With 1 base removed from V and 6 bases from J, the gap between germline ends came to 13 bases. CDR3 length: 15 residues. Looked up from germline, CDR1 is SGDLS and CDR2 is YYNGEE. The CDR3 nucleotides are TGTGCCAGCAGCGTAAGACAGTTTGGGGCCGGGGAGCTGTTTTTT. Amino acids: CASSVRQFGAGELFF.

This clonotype appeared a few times. The rearrangement joins TRBV20-1 to TRBJ2-5; 9 bases fit TRBD2. Germline CDR1 and CDR2: DFQATT and SNEGSKA (reference sequence). The V segment lost 3 bases and the J segment 2 bases; nucleotides outside the gene matches: 1. The CDR3 runs 13 residues. The CDR3 DNA is TGCAGTGCTAGTGCGGGGGGGCAAGAGACCCAGTACTTC. It encodes CSASAGGQETQYF.

V gene TRBV12-3 or TRBV12-4 combines with J gene TRBJ2-5, with D perhaps matching TRBD1 (5 bases). The J call may be in error: the DNA end matches TRBJ2-7 better. This CDR3 comprises 14 residues. CDR3 region: CASSPRAGIHEQYF. CDR3 DNA sequence: TGTGCCAGCAGTCCTCGGGCAGGGATCCACGAGCAGTACTTC.

Many counts were recorded for this clonotype. This chain links TRBV12-3 or TRBV12-4 with TRBJ1-1; 8 nucleotides match TRBD1. The CDR3 is 13 amino acids. After removal of 4 bases from V and 7 bases from J, the junction contained 5 bases not matched to a gene. The chain's CDR3 is CASSSDRAIEAFF. The DNA of the CDR3 is TGTGCCAGCAGTTCGGACAGGGCCATTGAAGCTTTCTTT.

This clonotype has a handful of counts. V is TRBV28 and J is TRBJ2-3; D remains unclear. V lost 4 bases and J lost 6, with 8 bases in between. CDR3 length: 12 amino acids. In germline, CDR1 is MDHEN, CDR2 SYDVKM. CDR3 protein: CASSYSSDTQYF. As DNA, the CDR3 is TGTGCCAGCAGTTATTCAAGTGATACGCAGTATTTT.

A few counts support this clonotype. The chain uses TRBV2 and TRBJ1-6; 8 bases are shared with TRBD1. The germline V gene has CDR1 SNHLY and CDR2 FYNNEI. CDR3 length: 14 residues. V lost 6 bases to trimming and J lost 7 bases; unmatched junction nucleotides: 5. The CDR3: CASRQTGVNSPLHF. In DNA form, the CDR3 reads TGTGCCAGCAGGCAGACAGGGGTCAATTCACCCCTCCACTTT.

This clonotype was seen only a few times. The gene calls are TRBV4-3 and TRBJ2-7; the D gene is possibly TRBD1 (5 bases). TRBJ2-1 matches the DNA end more closely, so the J call is doubtful. CDR1 is LGHNA, CDR2 YSLEER, per germline. This CDR3 is 17 amino acids long. Here the CDR3 DNA reads TGCGCCAGCAGCCAAGATCTTGGGCCCCCGTACAGGAATGAGCAGTTCTTC. Its protein product is CASSQDLGPPYRNEQFF.

This clonotype was counted a few times. This CDR3 reads CAWTPSGGYNEQFF. For the CDR3, the DNA is TGTGCCTGGACCCCTAGCGGGGGTTACAATGAGCAGTTCTTC. V gene TRBV30 combines with J gene TRBJ2-1, with 10 bases identical to TRBD2. CDR3 size: 14 residues. J lost 4 bases, V lost 4 bases, and 4 bases had no gene match. Germline V gene sequence: CDR1 GTSNPN, CDR2 SVGIG (reference sequence).

V is TRBV5-1 and J is TRBJ2-7, with unresolved D. CDR1 SGHRS and CDR2 YFSETQ come from the germline V gene. The CDR3 runs 13 residues. Between the trimmed V and J ends, which lost 0 bases and 5 bases, there was a span of 9 bases. CDR3: CASSLEGGNEQYF. For the CDR3, the DNA is TGCGCCAGCAGCTTGGAAGGTGGGAACGAGCAGTACTTC. Variable domain in full (rest from reference TRBV5-1 and TRBJ2-7): KAGVTQTPRYLIKTRGQQVTLSCSPISGHRSVSWYQQTPGQGLQFLFEYFSETQRNKGNFPGRFSGRQFSNSRSEMNVSTLELGDSALYLCASSLEGGNEQYFGPGTRLTVT.

This clonotype was detected a few times. The junction differs from germline at one of its ends, possibly a read error. CDR3 sequence reads: CASSPRSYTGKLFF. The DNA for the CDR3 is TGTGCCAGCAGCCCCAGGAGTTACACCGGGAAGCTGTTTTTT. This sequence joins TRBV9 and TRBJ2-2, with a weak D call TRBD2 (5 bases). This CDR3 has 14 residues. CDR1 is SGDLS, CDR2 YYNGEE, per germline.

J is TRBJ1-4 and V is TRBV28; D is perhaps TRBD1 (5 bases). CDR1 and CDR2 from the germline V gene are MDHEN and SYDVKM. V was clipped by 1 base and J by 3 bases, with 21 bases between them. CDR3 length: 19 amino acids. The CDR3 loop is CASSLYPWGEHDANEKLFF. The CDR3 DNA sequence: TGTGCCAGCAGTTTATATCCATGGGGGGAGCACGACGCTAATGAAAAACTGTTTTTT.

This clonotype has more than one count but fewer than ten. The chain combines TRBV6-6 with TRBJ1-5; no clear D gene. V was pared by 6 bases and J by 5 bases, with 11 bases between. This CDR3 is built from 13 residues. CDR1 is MNHNY and CDR2 is SVGAGI in the germline V gene (reference sequence). This CDR3 reads CASSPESYQPQHF. CDR3 DNA sequence: TGTGCCAGCAGCCCTGAAAGCTATCAGCCCCAGCATTTT.

Here the CDR3 DNA reads TGTGCCAGCAGCTTAGGGACTAGCGGGGGGTACTACAATGAGCAGTTCTTC. Its protein product is CASSLGTSGGYYNEQFF. The chain is built from TRBV7-3 and TRBJ2-1, with 15 positions matching TRBD2. V was pared by 2 bases and J by 3 bases, with 2 bases of the junction left unmatched. This CDR3 is 17 amino acids long. The V gene's germline CDR1 is SGHTA and CDR2 FQGTGA.

The genes are TRBV6-2 or TRBV6-3 and TRBJ2-5, with 12 bases fitting TRBD2. The germline V gene has CDR1 MNHEY and CDR2 SVGEGT. This CDR3 comprises 16 residues. Trimming cost V 4 bases and J 3 bases; bases outside gene matches: 6. The CDR3 bases are TGTGCCAGCAGTTTCGAACTAGCGGGAGGAAAAGAGACCCAGTACTTC. As protein: CASSFELAGGKETQYF.

The chain combines TRBV28 with TRBJ1-3; no firm D call. V was shortened by 4 bases and J by 0 bases, with 16 bases between the two germline ends. This CDR3 region has 17 residues. Germline V gives CDR1 MDHEN, CDR2 SYDVKM. DNA of the CDR3: TGTGCCAGCAGTTCCCATGACGGGCCGGGCTCTGGAAACACCATATATTTT. This translates into CASSSHDGPGSGNTIYF.

This clonotype showed up just a few times. The chain couples TRBV20-1 to TRBJ1-5; D is ambiguous. CDR1 DFQATT and CDR2 SNEGSKA come from the germline V gene (reference sequence). The V end lost 6 bases, the J end lost 1 base, and 13 bases lay between the germline ends. This CDR3 region has 14 residues. This CDR3 is CSAQRPESNQPQHF. The CDR3 coding sequence is TGCAGTGCCCAAAGGCCGGAAAGCAATCAGCCCCAGCATTTT.

The CDR3 region has the DNA TGTGCCAGCACCACTACTAGCGGGAGGGCCTACAATGAGCAGTTCTTC. This encodes CASTTTSGRAYNEQFF. The chain carries TRBV6-1 and TRBJ2-1; 13 bases are a match to TRBD2. This CDR3 region has 16 residues. Trimming took 7 bases from V and 2 from J; bases not matched to a gene: 5. Germline V CDR1 and CDR2: MNHNS, SASEGT.

The rearrangement joins TRBV6-6 to TRBJ1-4, with TRBD1 as a possible D gene (5 bases). V was pared by 6 bases and J by 7 bases, with 15 bases between. Germline CDR1 MNHNY, CDR2 SVGAGI (reference sequence). This CDR3 is built from 14 residues. CDR3: CASSWTRLGEKLFF. The CDR3 DNA reads as TGTGCCAGCAGCTGGACAAGGCTGGGTGAAAAACTGTTTTTT.

The chain combines TRBV6-1 with TRBJ1-1; no clear D. The CDR3 is 11 residues long. Germline V gene sequence: CDR1 MNHNS, CDR2 SASEGT. V lost 6 bases and J 11 bases, leaving 13 bases between the germline ends. This CDR3 reads CASRLALGAFF. DNA for the CDR3: TGTGCCAGCAGGCTAGCCTTAGGGGCTTTCTTT.

The gene calls are TRBV6-2 or TRBV6-3 and TRBJ2-1, with 10 bases identical to TRBD2. The trim removed 8 bases at V and 8 bases at J, leaving 9 bases unmatched. Per the germline V gene, CDR1 is MNHEY and CDR2 is SVGEGT. The CDR3 totals 14 residues. The CDR3 reads CASGKLAGPHEQFF. In DNA form, the CDR3 reads TGTGCCAGCGGAAAACTAGCGGGGCCTCATGAGCAGTTCTTC.

This clonotype was counted between two and nine times. The V and J genes are TRBV25-1 and TRBJ2-5; D may correspond to TRBD1 or TRBD2 (5 bases each). With the DNA end fitting TRBJ2-7 better, the J assignment may be wrong. Germline loops: CDR1 MGHDK, CDR2 SYGVNS. The CDR3 spans 16 residues. CDR3 sequence: CASSGAGDPFDYEQYF. DNA of the CDR3: TGTGCCAGCAGTGGGGCTGGGGACCCCTTCGACTACGAGCAGTACTTC.